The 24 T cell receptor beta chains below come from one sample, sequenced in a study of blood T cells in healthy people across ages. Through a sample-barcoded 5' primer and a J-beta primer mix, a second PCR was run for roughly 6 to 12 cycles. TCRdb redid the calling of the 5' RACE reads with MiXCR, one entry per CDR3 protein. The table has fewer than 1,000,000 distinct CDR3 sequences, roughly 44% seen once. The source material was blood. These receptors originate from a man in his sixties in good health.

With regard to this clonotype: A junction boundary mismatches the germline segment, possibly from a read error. This chain's CDR3 is CVSSQDATRGANTEAFF. The CDR3 coding sequence is TGTGTCAGCAGCCAAGATGCAACCCGGGGAGCTAACACTGAGGCTTTCTTT. The rearrangement uses TRBV3-1 and TRBJ1-1, with unresolved D. Germline V gene data show CDR1 as LGHDT and CDR2 as YNNKEL (reference sequence). There are 17 residues in the CDR3.

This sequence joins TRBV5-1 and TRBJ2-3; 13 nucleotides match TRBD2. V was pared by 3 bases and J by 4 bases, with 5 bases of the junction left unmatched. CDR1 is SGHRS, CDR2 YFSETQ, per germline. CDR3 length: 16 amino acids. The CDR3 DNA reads TGCGCCAGCAGCTCGGACGGACTAGCGGGGGCAGATACGCAGTATTTT. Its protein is CASSSDGLAGADTQYF.

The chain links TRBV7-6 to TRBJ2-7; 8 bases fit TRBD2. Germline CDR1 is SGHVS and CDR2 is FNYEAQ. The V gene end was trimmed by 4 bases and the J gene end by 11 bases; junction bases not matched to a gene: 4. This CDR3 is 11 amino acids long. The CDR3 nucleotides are TGTGCCAGCAGCTCGGGGGGGACGGAGTACTTC. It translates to CASSSGGTEYF. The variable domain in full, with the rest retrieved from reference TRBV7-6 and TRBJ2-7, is GAGVSQSPRYKVTKRGQDVALRCDPISGHVSLYWYRQALGQGPEFLTYFNYEAQQDKSGLPNDRFSAERPEGSISTLTIQRTEQRDSAMYRCASSSGGTEYFGPGTRLTVT.

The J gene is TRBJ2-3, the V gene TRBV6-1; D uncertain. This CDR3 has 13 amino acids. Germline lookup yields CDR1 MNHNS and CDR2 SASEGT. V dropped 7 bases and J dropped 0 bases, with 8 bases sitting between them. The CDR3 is CASIMDSTDTQYF. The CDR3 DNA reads TGTGCCAGCATAATGGACAGCACAGATACGCAGTATTTT.

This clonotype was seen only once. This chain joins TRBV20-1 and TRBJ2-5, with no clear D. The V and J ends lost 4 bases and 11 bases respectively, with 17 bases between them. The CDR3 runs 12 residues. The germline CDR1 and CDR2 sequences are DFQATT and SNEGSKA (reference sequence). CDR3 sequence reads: CSAKNPTGEQYF. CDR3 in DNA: TGCAGTGCTAAGAACCCCACCGGTGAGCAGTACTTC.

Here the CDR3 DNA reads TGTGCCAGTAAGGTTTTAACCCACCGGGAGCTGTTTTTT. Amino acids: CASKVLTHRELFF. The chain links TRBV7-8 to TRBJ2-2, with no clear D. V was clipped by 9 bases and J by 9 bases, with 17 bases between them. This CDR3 has 13 amino acids. Per germline, CDR1 SGHVS and CDR2 FQNEAQ.

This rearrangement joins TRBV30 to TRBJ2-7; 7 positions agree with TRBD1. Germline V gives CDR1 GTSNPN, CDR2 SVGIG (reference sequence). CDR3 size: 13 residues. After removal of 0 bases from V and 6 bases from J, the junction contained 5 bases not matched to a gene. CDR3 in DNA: TGTGCCTGGAGTGTAACGACAGGGACCGAGCAGTACTTC. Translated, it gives CAWSVTTGTEQYF. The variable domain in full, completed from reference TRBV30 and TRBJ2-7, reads SQTIHQWPATLVQPVGSPLSLECTVEGTSNPNLYWYRQAAGRGLQLLFYSVGIGQISSEVPQNLSASRPQDRQFILSSKKLLLSDSGFYLCAWSVTTGTEQYFGPGTRLTVT.

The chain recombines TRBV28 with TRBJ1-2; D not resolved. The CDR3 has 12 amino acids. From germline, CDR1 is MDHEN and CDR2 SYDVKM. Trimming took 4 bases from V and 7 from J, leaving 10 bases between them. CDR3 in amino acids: CASSSRLGGYTF. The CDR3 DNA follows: TGTGCCAGCAGTTCGAGGTTGGGTGGCTACACCTTC.

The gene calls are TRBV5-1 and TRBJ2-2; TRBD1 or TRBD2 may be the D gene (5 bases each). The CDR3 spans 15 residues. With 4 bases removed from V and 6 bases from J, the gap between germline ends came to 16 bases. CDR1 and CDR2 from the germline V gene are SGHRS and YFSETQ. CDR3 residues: CASSPGWGTSGELFF. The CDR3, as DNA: TGCGCCAGCAGCCCGGGGTGGGGCACCTCCGGGGAGCTGTTTTTT.

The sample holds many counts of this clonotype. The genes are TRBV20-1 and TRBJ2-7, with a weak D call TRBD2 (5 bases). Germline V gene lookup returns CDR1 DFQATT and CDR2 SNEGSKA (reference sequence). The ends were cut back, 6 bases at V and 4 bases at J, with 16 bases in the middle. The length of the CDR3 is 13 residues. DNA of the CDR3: TGCAGTGCCACGAGGAGCGGAATGTACGAGCAGTACTTC. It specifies CSATRSGMYEQYF.

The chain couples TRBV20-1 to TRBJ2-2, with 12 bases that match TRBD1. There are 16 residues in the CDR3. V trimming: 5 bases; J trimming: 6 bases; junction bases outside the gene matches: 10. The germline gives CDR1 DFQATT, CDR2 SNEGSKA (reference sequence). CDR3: CSAQGQGQGASGELFF. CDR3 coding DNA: TGCAGTGCTCAGGGGCAGGGACAGGGGGCGTCCGGGGAGCTGTTTTTT.

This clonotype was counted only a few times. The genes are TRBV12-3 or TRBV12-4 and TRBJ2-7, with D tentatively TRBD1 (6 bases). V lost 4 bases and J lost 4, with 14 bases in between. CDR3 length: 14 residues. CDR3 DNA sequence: TGTGCCAGCAGTTACGCGGTCAGGGGATACGAGCAGTACTTC. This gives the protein CASSYAVRGYEQYF.

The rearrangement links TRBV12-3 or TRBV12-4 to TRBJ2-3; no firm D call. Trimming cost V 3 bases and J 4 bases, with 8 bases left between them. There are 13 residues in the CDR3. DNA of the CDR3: TGTGCCAGCAGTTTCGATCCATCAGATACGCAGTATTTT. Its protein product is CASSFDPSDTQYF.

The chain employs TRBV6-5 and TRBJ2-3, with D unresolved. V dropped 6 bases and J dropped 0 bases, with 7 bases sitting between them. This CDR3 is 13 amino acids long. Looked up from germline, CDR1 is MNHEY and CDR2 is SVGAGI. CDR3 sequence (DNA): TGTGCCAGCAGCGCGGACAGCACAGATACGCAGTATTTT. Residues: CASSADSTDTQYF.

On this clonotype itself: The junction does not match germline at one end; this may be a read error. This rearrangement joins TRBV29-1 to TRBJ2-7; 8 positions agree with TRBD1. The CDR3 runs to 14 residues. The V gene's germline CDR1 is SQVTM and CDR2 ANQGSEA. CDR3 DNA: TGCAGCGTAAAGAGACAGGGGCAATCCTACGAGCGGTACTTC. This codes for CSVKRQGQSYERYF.

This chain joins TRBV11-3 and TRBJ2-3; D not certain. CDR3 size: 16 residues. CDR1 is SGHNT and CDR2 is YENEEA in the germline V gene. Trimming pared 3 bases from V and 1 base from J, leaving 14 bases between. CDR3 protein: CASSLDGLNRTDTQYF. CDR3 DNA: TGTGCCAGCAGCTTGGACGGCCTTAACCGCACAGATACGCAGTATTTT.

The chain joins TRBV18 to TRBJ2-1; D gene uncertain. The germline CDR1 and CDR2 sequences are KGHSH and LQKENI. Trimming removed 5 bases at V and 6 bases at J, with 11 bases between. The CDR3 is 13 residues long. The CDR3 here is CASSASSSNEQFF. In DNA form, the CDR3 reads TGTGCCAGCTCAGCCAGTAGTAGCAATGAGCAGTTCTTC.

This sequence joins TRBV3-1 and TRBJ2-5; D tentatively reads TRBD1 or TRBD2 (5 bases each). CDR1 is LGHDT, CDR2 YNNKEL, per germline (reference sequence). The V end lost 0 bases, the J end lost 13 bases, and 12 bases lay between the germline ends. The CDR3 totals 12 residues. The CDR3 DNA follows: TGTGCCAGCAGCCAAGATCTGGGGCGGGTGTACTTC. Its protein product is CASSQDLGRVYF.

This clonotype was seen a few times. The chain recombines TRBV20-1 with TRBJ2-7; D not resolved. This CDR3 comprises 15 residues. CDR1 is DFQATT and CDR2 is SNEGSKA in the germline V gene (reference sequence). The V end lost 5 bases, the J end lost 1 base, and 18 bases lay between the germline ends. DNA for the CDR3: TGCAGTGCTTCTCTGCCGGCCGTCGGTTCCTACGAGCAGTACTTC. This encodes CSASLPAVGSYEQYF.

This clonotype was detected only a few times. The CDR3 protein is CSARDTSGGYEQYF. CDR3 sequence (DNA): TGCAGTGCTAGAGATACGTCCGGGGGCTACGAGCAGTACTTC. This chain connects TRBV20-1 to TRBJ2-7, with D possibly matching TRBD2 (6 bases). V was clipped by 0 bases and J by 3 bases, with 12 bases between them. There are 14 residues in the CDR3. CDR1 and CDR2 from the germline V gene are DFQATT and SNEGSKA (reference sequence).

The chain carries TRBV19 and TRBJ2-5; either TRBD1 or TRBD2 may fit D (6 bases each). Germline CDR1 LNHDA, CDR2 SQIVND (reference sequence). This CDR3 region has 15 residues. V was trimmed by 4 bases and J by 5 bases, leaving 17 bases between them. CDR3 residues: CASSNRRDIRETQYF. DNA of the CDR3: TGTGCCAGTAGTAATCGGCGGGACATAAGGGAGACCCAGTACTTC. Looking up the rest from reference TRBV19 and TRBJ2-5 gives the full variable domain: DGGITQSPKYLFRKEGQNVTLSCEQNLNHDAMYWYRQDPGQGLRLIYYSQIVNDFQKGDIAEGYSVSREKKESFPLTVTSAQKNPTAFYLCASSNRRDIRETQYFGPGTRLLVL.

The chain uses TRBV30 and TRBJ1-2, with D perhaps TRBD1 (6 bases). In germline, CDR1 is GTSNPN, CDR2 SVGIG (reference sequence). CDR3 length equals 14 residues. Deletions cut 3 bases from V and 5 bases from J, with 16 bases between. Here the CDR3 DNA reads TGTGCCTGGAGGAGCCCCGGGACACCGTATGGCTACACCTTC. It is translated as CAWRSPGTPYGYTF.

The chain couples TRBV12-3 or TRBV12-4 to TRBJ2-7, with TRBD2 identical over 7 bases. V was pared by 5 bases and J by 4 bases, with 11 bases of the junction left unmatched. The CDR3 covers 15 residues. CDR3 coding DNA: TGTGCCAGCAGTCACAGCGGGACTCCACCTTACGAGCAGTACTTC. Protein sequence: CASSHSGTPPYEQYF.

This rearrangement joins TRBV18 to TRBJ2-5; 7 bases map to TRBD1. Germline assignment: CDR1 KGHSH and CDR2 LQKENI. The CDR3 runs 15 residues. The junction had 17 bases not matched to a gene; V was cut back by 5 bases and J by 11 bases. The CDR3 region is CASSGPGQPRNEQYF. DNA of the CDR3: TGTGCCAGCTCAGGCCCGGGACAGCCGAGGAATGAGCAGTACTTC.